This is a list of T cell receptor beta chains from one sample in a study of T cell repertoires in aging, cancer and after chemotherapy. TCRdb used MiXCR to reprocess the multiplex PCR reads, holding one entry per CDR3 protein. There are under 2,000 distinct CDR3 sequences in the sample; 28% occur only once, and 49% lies in the top ten. Sequencing was carried out using blood. Receptors originate from a human donor with a solid tumor. CDR3s include the opening cysteine and the closing phenylalanine or tryptophan. D genes are given only for firm matches. Size is stated for part of the rows, as once, few or many counts, or as a class when the clone is expanded.

D gene | clone size | J gene | CDR3 length | V gene | CDR3 protein | CDR3 DNA
. | few | TRBJ2-3 | 17 | TRBV6-4 | CASARTGHLSSTDTQYF | TGTGCCAGCGCCAGGACGGGACACCTTTCTAGCACAGATACGCAGTATTTT
. | medium-sized | TRBJ2-2 | 15 | TRBV12-3/TRBV12-4 | CASRPPGRQTGELFF | TGTGCCAGCAGGCCCCCGGGCAGGCAGACCGGGGAGCTGTTTTTT
. | few | TRBJ2-3 | 13 | TRBV20-1 | CSAVATSTDTQYF | TGCAGTGCGGTGGCGACTAGCACAGATACGCAGTATTTT
TRBD2 | . | TRBJ2-3 | 16 | TRBV10-1 | CASSQRGSHLTDTQYF | TGCGCCAGCAGCCAGCGGGGCTCGCACCTCACAGATACGCAGTATTTT
. | . | TRBJ1-1 | 13 | TRBV6-5 | CASSLTPNTEAFF | TGTGCCAGCAGCCTTACACCGAACACTGAAGCTTTCTTT
TRBD2 | . | TRBJ2-7 | 16 | TRBV6-4 | CASSGGPSGSFYEQYF | TGTGCCAGCAGTGGCGGCCCTAGCGGGAGCTTCTACGAGCAGTACTTC
TRBD1 | . | TRBJ2-1 | 16 | TRBV7-2 | CASSRRTGNSYNEQFF | TGTGCCAGCAGCAGAAGGACAGGGAATTCCTACAATGAGCAGTTCTTC
. | few | TRBJ1-4 | 13 | TRBV18 | CASSQSGDEKLFF | TGTGCCAGCTCACAGTCCGGGGATGAAAAACTGTTTTTT
. | few | TRBJ1-4 | 17 | TRBV10-3 | CAISELHQGLELEKLFF | TGTGCCATCAGTGAGTTACACCAGGGACTGGAACTAGAAAAACTGTTTTTT
. | . | TRBJ1-6 | 14 | TRBV27 | CASSLWGAGSPLHF | TGTGCCAGCAGTTTATGGGGGGCTGGGTCACCCCTCCACTTT
. | . | TRBJ1-1 | 15 | TRBV5-1 | CASSPGSPSNTEAFF | TGCGCCAGCAGCCCAGGGTCGCCCTCGAACACTGAAGCTTTCTTT
. | medium-sized | TRBJ1-5 | 15 | TRBV6-5 | CASSDRTALDGPQHF | TGTGCCAGCAGTGACCGGACGGCACTAGATGGGCCCCAGCATTTT
TRBD2 | once | TRBJ2-3 | 15 | TRBV5-1 | CASSSSGGFTDTQYF | TGCGCCAGCAGCTCGAGCGGGGGGTTCACAGATACGCAGTATTTT
TRBD2 | medium-sized | TRBJ2-1 | 15 | TRBV27 | CASSSGLAGGSEQFF | TGTGCCAGCAGTTCCGGACTAGCGGGAGGAAGTGAGCAGTTCTTC
TRBD2 | . | TRBJ2-5 | 13 | TRBV15 | CATSSLAGETQYF | TGTGCCACCAGCAGTCTAGCGGGTGAGACCCAGTACTTC
TRBD2 | once | TRBJ2-1 | 18 | TRBV29-1 | CSVRGLAGAPLSYNEQFF | TGCAGCGTCAGGGGGCTAGCGGGGGCCCCCCTCTCCTACAATGAGCAGTTCTTC
. | medium-sized | TRBJ1-1 | 15 | TRBV11-1 | CASSFKREVNTEAFF | TGTGCCAGCAGCTTTAAGAGGGAGGTAAACACTGAAGCTTTCTTT
. | . | TRBJ2-3 | 15 | TRBV5-6 | CASSKIYFSTDTQYF | TGCGCCAGCAGCAAGATTTACTTTAGCACAGATACGCAGTATTTT
. | large | TRBJ1-2 | 11 | TRBV29-1 | CSVVTVYGYTF | TGCAGCGTTGTTACAGTCTATGGCTACACCTTC
. | . | TRBJ1-5 | 15 | TRBV7-2 | CASSLLGGGNQPQHF | TGTGCCAGCAGCTTATTGGGAGGTGGTAATCAGCCCCAGCATTTT
. | few | TRBJ1-5 | 13 | TRBV27 | CASSFGRDQPQHF | TGTGCCAGCAGTTTCGGGAGGGATCAGCCCCAGCATTTT
. | . | TRBJ2-7 | 14 | TRBV12-3/TRBV12-4 | CASSLEVASREQYF | TGTGCCAGCAGTTTAGAGGTTGCTAGTCGGGAGCAGTACTTC
. | medium-sized | TRBJ2-6 | 15 | TRBV5-4 | CASSLWVAGANVLTF | TGTGCCAGCAGCTTGTGGGTGGCTGGGGCCAACGTCCTGACTTTC
TRBD2 | few | TRBJ2-1 | 16 | TRBV7-2 | CASSLGWLAVGNEQFF | TGTGCCAGCAGCTTAGGTTGGCTAGCGGTGGGAAATGAGCAGTTCTTC
. | medium-sized | TRBJ2-5 | 14 | TRBV6-6 | CASRVMAEQETQYF | TGTGCCAGCAGGGTAATGGCAGAACAAGAGACCCAGTACTTC
. | few | TRBJ1-1 | 15 | TRBV6-5 | CASSYWTGRNTEAFF | TGTGCCAGCAGTTATTGGACTGGTCGGAACACTGAAGCTTTCTTT
. | few | TRBJ2-1 | 14 | TRBV6-2/TRBV6-3 | CATRGFQAYNEQFF | TGTGCCACCCGGGGGTTTCAAGCCTACAATGAGCAGTTCTTC
. | medium-sized | TRBJ2-1 | 15 | TRBV27 | CASSLKVAQRNEQFF | TGTGCCAGCAGTTTAAAGGTAGCTCAACGGAATGAGCAGTTCTTC
TRBD2 | few | TRBJ2-7 | 14 | TRBV20-1 | CSAREGQDFYEQYF | TGCAGTGCCCGGGAGGGACAAGATTTCTACGAGCAGTACTTC
. | medium-sized | TRBJ1-1 | 13 | TRBV19 | CASRAFPNTEAFF | TGTGCCAGTAGAGCTTTTCCGAACACTGAAGCTTTCTTT
. | few | TRBJ2-1 | 13 | TRBV7-6 | CASSQGGGYEQFF | TGTGCCAGCAGCCAGGGAGGGGGATACGAGCAGTTCTTC
. | large | TRBJ1-6 | 14 | TRBV27 | CASSLQGLVSPLHF | TGTGCCAGCAGTTTACAGGGGTTGGTCTCACCCCTCCACTTT
. | few | TRBJ2-1 | 15 | TRBV12-3/TRBV12-4 | CASSFTPILYNEQFF | TGTGCCAGCAGTTTTACCCCGATATTGTACAATGAGCAGTTCTTC
. | . | TRBJ1-5 | 14 | TRBV6-5 | CASSYFFLGQPQHF | TGTGCCAGCAGTTACTTCTTCCTAGGTCAGCCCCAGCATTTT
TRBD1 | . | TRBJ2-1 | 15 | TRBV5-4 | CASSAGQGPYNEQFF | TGTGCCAGCAGCGCCGGACAGGGTCCCTACAATGAGCAGTTCTTC
TRBD1 | . | TRBJ2-2 | 16 | TRBV6-4 | CASSRLQGANTGELFF | TGTGCCAGCAGTCGGCTCCAGGGGGCGAACACCGGGGAGCTGTTTTTT
. | few | TRBJ1-4 | 13 | TRBV27 | CASRGGGDEKLFF | TGTGCCAGCAGAGGGGGGGGTGATGAAAAACTGTTTTTT
TRBD1 | once | TRBJ1-1 | 16 | TRBV10-3 | CAISESPGGMNTEAFF | TGTGCCATCAGTGAGAGTCCAGGGGGGATGAACACTGAAGCTTTCTTT
TRBD2 | . | TRBJ2-2 | 18 | TRBV9 | CASSVAPGLAGVTGELFF | TGTGCCAGCAGCGTAGCCCCCGGACTAGCGGGAGTCACCGGGGAGCTGTTTTTT
. | . | TRBJ1-2 | 15 | TRBV5-5 | CASSPGGVGNYGYTF | TGTGCCAGCAGCCCGGGGGGGGTTGGTAACTATGGCTACACCTTC
. | medium-sized | TRBJ2-3 | 13 | TRBV6-5 | CASSAPGAGTQYF | TGTGCCAGCTCCGCCCCCGGGGCGGGGACGCAGTATTTT
TRBD1 | few | TRBJ1-4 | 16 | TRBV27 | CASSGGQGMDNEKLFF | TGTGCCAGCAGTGGTGGACAGGGGATGGATAATGAAAAACTGTTTTTT
. | few | TRBJ1-3 | 11 | TRBV4-2 | CASSQGNTIYF | TGTGCCAGCAGCCAGGGGAACACCATATATTTT
. | few | TRBJ2-2 | 13 | TRBV24-1 | CATSGPNTGELFF | TGTGCCACCAGTGGTCCTAACACCGGGGAGCTGTTTTTT
. | . | TRBJ1-2 | 13 | TRBV6-2/TRBV6-3 | CASSLQTNYGYTF | TGTGCCAGCAGTTTACAGACTAACTATGGCTACACCTTC
. | once | TRBJ1-5 | 15 | TRBV20-1 | CSAREEGGSYQPQHF | TGCAGTGCTAGAGAAGAGGGTGGCAGCTATCAGCCCCAGCATTTT
TRBD2 | medium-sized | TRBJ2-5 | 15 | TRBV11-1 | CASSLGLAEVVTQYF | TGTGCCAGCAGCTTAGGGCTAGCGGAGGTTGTGACCCAGTACTTC
. | . | TRBJ1-1 | 15 | TRBV27 | CASRPGRHLNTEAFF | TGTGCCAGCCGCCCGGGTAGGCACCTGAACACTGAAGCTTTCTTT
. | medium-sized | TRBJ1-5 | 13 | TRBV19 | CASSNGRGSPQHF | TGTGCCAGTAGTAACGGCAGGGGCTCGCCCCAGCATTTT
TRBD1 | . | TRBJ2-5 | 15 | TRBV9 | CASSGGTGGYETQYF | TGTGCCAGCAGCGGCGGGACAGGGGGTTATGAAACCCAGTACTTC
. | medium-sized | TRBJ2-3 | 15 | TRBV18 | CASSPPAVSTDTQYF | TGTGCCAGCTCACCACCGGCAGTTAGCACAGATACGCAGTATTTT
. | few | TRBJ2-6 | 15 | TRBV6-1 | CASSERFSGANVLTF | TGTGCCAGCAGTGAAAGGTTCTCTGGGGCCAACGTCCTGACTTTC
TRBD2 | once | TRBJ2-1 | 14 | TRBV29-1 | CSVEGTSGRNEQFF | TGCAGCGTTGAAGGGACTAGCGGGAGGAATGAGCAGTTCTTC
TRBD1 | . | TRBJ2-5 | 15 | TRBV24-1 | CATSERTGAEETQYF | TGTGCCACCAGTGAACGGACAGGGGCGGAAGAGACCCAGTACTTC
. | . | TRBJ2-7 | 16 | TRBV5-4 | CASSQRGGISTRGQYF | TGTGCCAGCAGCCAACGGGGCGGTATTTCTACGCGTGGGCAGTACTTC